The 27 T cell receptor beta chains below were found in one sample sequenced in a study of identical twins. From the 5' RACE reads, TCRdb called clonotypes with MiXCR, one entry per CDR3 protein. Counted here are some 250,000 distinct CDR3 sequences, 5% to 7% occurring once; the ten biggest clones make up more than 12%. This sample was also put to use in a study of T cells expressing NK-cell markers.

The sample taken for sequencing was CD8+ T cells sorted from blood. The source is a woman in her late teens or twenties in good health.

This clonotype was seen more than once but under ten times. The V and J genes are TRBV9 and TRBJ2-3; 8 positions match TRBD2. The germline V gene encodes CDR1 SGDLS and CDR2 YYNGEE. The V gene end was trimmed by 0 bases and the J gene end by 0 bases; junction bases not matched to a gene: 9. This CDR3 has 18 residues. The CDR3 sequence is CASSVGFFVAGSTDTQYF. The CDR3 region has the DNA TGTGCCAGCAGCGTAGGTTTTTTCGTAGCGGGGAGCACAGATACGCAGTATTTT.

V is TRBV21-1 and J is TRBJ2-1; TRBD2 is the table's D call and was not checked against the DNA. TRBV21-1 is marked as a pseudogene. The CDR3 runs 14 residues. The CDR3 reads CASIRGPTYNEQFF. CDR3 nucleotides: TGTGCCAGCATTCGCGGGCCTACTTACAATGAGCAGTTCTTC.

The chain combines TRBV28 with TRBJ2-7, with unresolved D. Trimming removed 3 bases at V and 3 bases at J, with 12 bases between. Germline V gives CDR1 MDHEN, CDR2 SYDVKM. The CDR3 is 14 amino acids. CDR3 residues: CASSFTLFGYEQYF. Here the CDR3 DNA reads TGTGCCAGCAGTTTCACACTTTTCGGCTACGAGCAGTACTTC.

This clonotype was observed a few times. The CDR3 DNA sequence: TGTGCCAGCAGCCCCGGGCGGGCCTACGAGCAGTACTTC. This sequence encodes CASSPGRAYEQYF. V gene TRBV14 combines with J gene TRBJ2-7; perhaps TRBD2 as D (5 bases). V was trimmed by 4 bases and J by 2 bases, leaving 9 bases between them. The length of the CDR3 is 13 residues. Germline V gives CDR1 SGHDN, CDR2 FVKESK. The variable domain in full, completed from reference TRBV14 and TRBJ2-7, reads EAGVTQFPSHSVIEKGQTVTLRCDPISGHDNLYWYRRVMGKEIKFLLHFVKESKQDESGMPNNRFLAERTGGTYSTLKVQPAELEDSGVYFCASSPGRAYEQYFGPGTRLTVT.

The chain employs TRBV19 and TRBJ2-1, with 12 positions matching TRBD2. The V gene's germline CDR1 is LNHDA and CDR2 SQIVND (reference sequence). Losses at the gene ends were 6 bases for V and 8 bases for J; bases not matched to a gene: 8. The CDR3 length is 15 residues. Written as DNA, the CDR3 is TGTGCCAGTAGCCGACTAGCGGGAGTAATTGATGAGCAGTTCTTC. Translating gives CASSRLAGVIDEQFF. Supplemented by reference TRBV19 and TRBJ2-1, the full variable domain reads DGGITQSPKYLFRKEGQNVTLSCEQNLNHDAMYWYRQDPGQGLRLIYYSQIVNDFQKGDIAEGYSVSREKKESFPLTVTSAQKNPTAFYLCASSRLAGVIDEQFFGPGTRLTVL.

This clonotype was detected a few times. The genes are TRBV12-3 or TRBV12-4 and TRBJ2-1; 7 nucleotides agree with TRBD1. The CDR3 contains 15 residues. V shed 6 bases and J 4 bases; nucleotides not matched to a gene: 9. The CDR3 DNA sequence: TGTGCCAGCAGAACCGGGACAGAAAGTTACAATGAGCAGTTCTTC. It codes for CASRTGTESYNEQFF.

This clonotype was detected only a few times. The J gene is TRBJ2-7, the V gene TRBV6-2 or TRBV6-3; D is unclear. Trimming removed 2 bases at V and 6 bases at J, with 5 bases between. CDR1 and CDR2 (germline): MNHEY, SVGEGT. This CDR3 contains 11 residues. The CDR3 DNA is TGTGCCAGCAGTTACGTCGGCGAGCAGTACTTC. Translated, it gives CASSYVGEQYF.

This clonotype occurred many times. V gene TRBV12-3 or TRBV12-4 combines with J gene TRBJ2-7; D unresolved. Trimming removed 3 bases at V and 7 bases at J, with 22 bases between. This CDR3 contains 16 residues. In DNA, the CDR3 is TGTGCCAGCAGTTTTGAATCTTCCCACCCAACCACGGAGCAGTACTTC. It specifies CASSFESSHPTTEQYF.

This clonotype appeared many times. The chain employs TRBV12-3 or TRBV12-4 and TRBJ2-1; 7 bases are shared with TRBD1. CDR3 size: 15 residues. J lost 3 bases, V lost 5 bases, and 7 bases had no gene match. CDR3 amino acids: CASSPSGQHYNEQFF. CDR3 nucleotides: TGTGCCAGCAGTCCCTCGGGACAGCACTACAATGAGCAGTTCTTC.

This chain uses TRBV6-2 or TRBV6-3 with TRBJ2-1; D not resolved. The V gene lost 5 bases and the J gene lost 6 bases, with 11 bases spanning the gap. The CDR3 contains 13 residues. Germline values: CDR1 MNHEY, CDR2 SVGEGT. CDR3 bases: TGTGCCAGCAGTACGGGCCCTTTCAATGAGCAGTTCTTC. Translation: CASSTGPFNEQFF.

Ten or more counts support this clonotype. V gene TRBV6-1 combines with J gene TRBJ1-1, with a weak D call TRBD1 (6 bases). Trimming pared 6 bases from V and 0 bases from J, leaving 11 bases between. Germline assignment: CDR1 MNHNS and CDR2 SASEGT. The CDR3 totals 14 residues. The CDR3 coding sequence is TGTGCCAGCAGCCCGGGGGGCTTGAACACTGAAGCTTTCTTT. This translates into CASSPGGLNTEAFF.

The V call is TRBV3-1, the J call TRBJ2-1; TRBD2 agrees at 10 bases. Trimming removed 0 bases from V and 4 bases from J; junction bases left unmatched: 6. The length of the CDR3 is 17 residues. Germline V gene sequence: CDR1 LGHDT, CDR2 YNNKEL (reference sequence). DNA for the CDR3: TGTGCCAGCAGCCAAGATCTTACTAGCGGGGCTTACAATGAGCAGTTCTTC. Protein: CASSQDLTSGAYNEQFF.

As regards this clonotype: A read error may explain this, as a much larger clone is one base away. The gene calls are TRBV20-1 and TRBJ2-2, with a weak D call TRBD2 (5 bases). This CDR3 comprises 14 residues. Trimming took off 5 bases at V and 4 bases at J, with 14 bases between the two ends. CDR1 DFQATT and CDR2 SNEGSKA come from the germline V gene (reference sequence). The CDR3 DNA reads as TGCAGTGCTGGTCCGGGGAGTGGCACCGGGGAGCTGTTTTTT. Its translation is CSAGPGSGTGELFF.

The V gene is TRBV20-1, the J gene TRBJ2-5; D is undetermined. Trimming shortened V by 6 bases and J by 0 bases, and 11 bases separated the two germline ends. Per the germline V gene, CDR1 is DFQATT and CDR2 is SNEGSKA (reference sequence). The CDR3 runs 13 residues. The CDR3 DNA reads TGCAGTGCCGTTGATTCGTACCAAGAGACCCAGTACTTC. This sequence encodes CSAVDSYQETQYF.

This clonotype has just a few counts. The chain couples TRBV30 to TRBJ2-1, with D possibly being TRBD1 (6 bases). The CDR3 totals 12 residues. Germline CDR1 is GTSNPN and CDR2 is SVGIG (reference sequence). Between the trimmed V and J ends, which lost 7 bases and 3 bases, there was a span of 10 bases. Here the CDR3 reads CALQGFYNEQFF. The CDR3 DNA follows: TGTGCCTTACAGGGTTTCTACAATGAGCAGTTCTTC. Full variable domain (missing parts from reference TRBV30 and TRBJ2-1): SQTIHQWPATLVQPVGSPLSLECTVEGTSNPNLYWYRQAAGRGLQLLFYSVGIGQISSEVPQNLSASRPQDRQFILSSKKLLLSDSGFYLCALQGFYNEQFFGPGTRLTVL.

CDR3 in amino acids: CASSPDRGAQYF. Written as DNA, the CDR3 is TGTGCCAGCAGCCCCGACAGGGGAGCGCAGTATTTT. The chain uses TRBV7-9 and TRBJ2-3, with TRBD1 matching over 8 bases. The V gene's germline CDR1 is SEHNR and CDR2 FQNEAQ (reference sequence). V shed 5 bases and J 10 bases; nucleotides not matched to a gene: 5. The CDR3 is 12 residues long.

This clonotype was detected a few times. The chain joins TRBV20-1 to TRBJ2-7; no clear D. The CDR3 totals 12 residues. Trimming shortened V by 6 bases and J by 4 bases, and 13 bases separated the two germline ends. CDR1 and CDR2 from the germline V gene are DFQATT and SNEGSKA (reference sequence). CDR3 residues: CSAGGSRYEQYF. CDR3 in DNA: TGCAGTGCCGGTGGGTCCCGATACGAGCAGTACTTC.

As for this clonotype: Possible read error: a much larger clone is one base away. CDR3: CASSLVGPLGTEAFF. DNA of the CDR3: TGTGCCAGCAGCTTAGTGGGACCCCTGGGGACTGAAGCTTTCTTT. This chain joins TRBV7-9 and TRBJ1-1; tentatively, D is TRBD1 (5 bases). CDR1 is SEHNR and CDR2 is FQNEAQ in the germline V gene (reference sequence). This CDR3 region has 15 residues. V gave up 1 base and J gave up 5 bases, with 14 bases separating them.

This clonotype was picked up many times. The J gene is TRBJ1-1, the V gene TRBV5-1, with D tentatively TRBD1 (5 bases). The V end was cut by 2 bases, the J end by 3 bases, with 8 bases between. The germline V gene encodes CDR1 SGHRS and CDR2 YFSETQ. The CDR3 runs 13 residues. Written as DNA, the CDR3 is TGCGCCAGCAGCTTAGGGACGGACACTGAAGCTTTCTTT. This gives the protein CASSLGTDTEAFF.

This clonotype was counted at least ten times. The chain couples TRBV29-1 to TRBJ2-2, with D maybe TRBD1 (5 bases). In germline, CDR1 is SQVTM, CDR2 ANQGSEA. There are 11 residues in the CDR3. V lost 7 bases, J lost 6 bases, and 9 bases lay in between. CDR3 in DNA: TGCAGCGGGTGGGGCGCCGGGGAGCTGTTTTTT. This encodes CSGWGAGELFF.

This clonotype showed up many times. The rearrangement joins TRBV11-2 to TRBJ2-1; D not resolved. The CDR3 totals 12 residues. Germline V lookup: CDR1 SGHAT, CDR2 FQNNGV. Trimming left V 1 base short and J 9 bases short, with 7 bases between. The CDR3 spells CASSLGSIEQFF. The DNA for the CDR3 is TGTGCCAGCAGCTTAGGTAGCATTGAGCAGTTCTTC.

This clonotype showed up just a few times. The chain links TRBV21-1 to TRBJ2-3; the D call in the table, TRBD1, was not verified against the DNA. TRBV21-1 is reported as a pseudogene. This CDR3 is 20 amino acids long. CDR3 sequence: CASSKKHGDRGAVLTDTQYF. Here the CDR3 DNA reads TGTGCCAGCAGCAAAAAGCACGGCGACAGGGGCGCGGTTCTTACGGATACGCAGTATTTT.

This clonotype showed up many times. V gene TRBV15 combines with J gene TRBJ2-1, with 9 bases aligning to TRBD1. Trimming took 5 bases from V and 5 from J; bases not matched to a gene: 4. CDR3 length equals 14 residues. CDR1 and CDR2 from the germline V gene are LNHNV and YYDKDF (reference sequence). The CDR3, as DNA: TGTGCCACCAGCGGACGGACAGGGGACAATGAGCAGTTCTTC. As protein: CATSGRTGDNEQFF.

This clonotype has only a few counts. The chain recombines TRBV2 with TRBJ2-1; 12 bases line up with TRBD2. The germline V gene encodes CDR1 SNHLY and CDR2 FYNNEI. V trimming: 5 bases; J trimming: 7 bases; junction bases outside the gene matches: 12. CDR3 length equals 17 residues. CDR3 sequence reads: CASSTTLAGGPSNEQFF. DNA of the CDR3: TGTGCCAGCAGTACTACCCTAGCGGGAGGGCCTAGTAATGAGCAGTTCTTC.

This clonotype came up a few times. The rearrangement links TRBV9 to TRBJ2-5; 8 nucleotides match TRBD2. With 4 bases clipped from V and 4 bases from J, the junction kept 15 bases outside the gene matches. Germline values: CDR1 SGDLS, CDR2 YYNGEE. This CDR3 region has 17 residues. Written as DNA, the CDR3 is TGTGCCAGCAGCCTCTCCAGGGGACTAGGAGTGGGAGAGACCCAGTACTTC. It translates to CASSLSRGLGVGETQYF.

The V and J genes are TRBV20-1 and TRBJ1-3; D remains ambiguous. Per the germline V gene, CDR1 is DFQATT and CDR2 is SNEGSKA (reference sequence). The ends were cut back, 0 bases at V and 4 bases at J, with 16 bases in the middle. This CDR3 contains 16 residues. CDR3 sequence (DNA): TGCAGTGCTAGAGATTACGAGGCGGTTGGCGGAAACACCATATATTTT. Protein product: CSARDYEAVGGNTIYF.

The sample holds a few counts of this clonotype. Here the CDR3 reads CASSLGSGSTHEQFF. CDR3 nucleotide sequence: TGTGCCAGCAGCTTAGGAAGCGGGAGTACCCACGAGCAGTTCTTC. The chain is built from TRBV7-7 and TRBJ2-1, with 8 bases that match TRBD2. Germline V gene data show CDR1 as SSHAT and CDR2 as FNYEAQ (reference sequence). The CDR3 length is 15 residues. Trimming removed 1 base from V and 10 bases from J; junction bases left unmatched: 9.